This T cell receptor (beta chain) originates from a study of T cells after yellow fever vaccination. In its sample, this clonotype was seen many times. TCR cDNA was made by 5'RACE template switching, adding a universal primer site and UMIs. TCRdb re-called the 5' RACE reads with MiXCR, one entry per CDR3 protein. The repertoire holds under 200,000 distinct CDR3 sequences, with almost 7% as singletons. V was clipped by 4 bases and J by 8 bases, with 14 bases between them. CDR1 and CDR2 (germline): SQVTM, ANQGSEA. The CDR3 is 13 residues long. Material: CD4+ T cells sorted from PBMCs, obtained less than 6 days after the first yellow fever vaccination. The sequence came from a man between 18 and 29 years old who received the YFV17D yellow fever vaccine. The V call is TRBV29-1, the J call TRBJ1-4, with D tentatively TRBD1 (6 bases). CDR3 in DNA: TGCAGCGTTGGGCCAGCCCAGGGGGAAAAACTGTTTTTT. Protein product: CSVGPAQGEKLFF.